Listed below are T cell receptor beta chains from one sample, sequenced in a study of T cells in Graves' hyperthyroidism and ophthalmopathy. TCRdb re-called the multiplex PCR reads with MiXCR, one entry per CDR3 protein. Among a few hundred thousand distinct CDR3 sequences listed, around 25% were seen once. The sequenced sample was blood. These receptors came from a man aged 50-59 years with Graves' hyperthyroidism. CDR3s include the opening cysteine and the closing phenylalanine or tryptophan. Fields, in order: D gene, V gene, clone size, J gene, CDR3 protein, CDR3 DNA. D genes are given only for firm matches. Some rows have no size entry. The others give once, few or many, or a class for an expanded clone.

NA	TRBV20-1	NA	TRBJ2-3	CSARRGLGGEHTQYF	TGCAGTGCTAGACGAGGACTAGGGGGTGAACATACGCAGTATTTT
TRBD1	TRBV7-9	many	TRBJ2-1	CASSLIQGQRDHEQFF	TGTGCCAGCAGCCTCATTCAGGGACAGAGGGACCATGAGCAGTTCTTC
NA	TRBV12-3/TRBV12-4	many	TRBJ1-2	CASSQGGFLGGYTF	TGTGCCAGCAGTCAGGGTGGTTTTCTGGGTGGCTACACCTTC
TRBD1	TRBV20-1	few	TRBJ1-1	CSDRTGGPNTEAFF	TGCAGCGACAGGACAGGGGGCCCGAACACTGAAGCTTTCTTT
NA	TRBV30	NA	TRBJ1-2	CAWRGRSYGYTF	TGTGCCTGGAGGGGGCGCAGCTATGGCTACACCTTC
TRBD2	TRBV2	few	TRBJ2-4	CASSKGTSGINIQYF	TGTGCCAGCAGTAAGGGGACTAGCGGGATAAACATTCAGTACTTC
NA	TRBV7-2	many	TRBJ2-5	CASSPPFGGETQYF	TGTGCCAGCAGCCCTCCCTTCGGCGGAGAGACCCAGTACTTC
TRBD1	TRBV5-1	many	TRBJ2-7	CASSETGAYYEQYF	TGCGCCAGCTCCGAGACAGGGGCCTACTACGAGCAGTACTTC
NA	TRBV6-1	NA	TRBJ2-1	CASEVAPSSYNEQFF	TGTGCCAGCGAGGTAGCGCCAAGCTCCTACAATGAGCAGTTCTTC
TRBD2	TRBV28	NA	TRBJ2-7	CASSLPPGGGSYEQYF	TGTGCCAGCAGTTTACCCCCGGGCGGGGGGAGCTACGAGCAGTACTTC
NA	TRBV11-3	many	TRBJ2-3	CASSWSPTDTQYF	TGTGCCAGCAGCTGGTCACCCACAGATACGCAGTATTTT
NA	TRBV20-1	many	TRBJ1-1	CSALTEVNTEAFF	TGCAGTGCCCTGACAGAGGTGAACACTGAAGCTTTCTTT
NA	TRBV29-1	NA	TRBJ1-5	CSVAPGRDQPQHF	TGCAGCGTTGCCCCTGGCAGAGATCAGCCCCAGCATTTT
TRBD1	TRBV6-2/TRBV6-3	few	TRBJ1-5	CASSPAGGNQPQHF	TGTGCCAGCTCCCCCGCAGGGGGTAATCAGCCCCAGCATTTT
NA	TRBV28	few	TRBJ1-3	CASSYERNTIYF	TGTGCCAGCAGTTACGAACGAAACACCATATATTTT
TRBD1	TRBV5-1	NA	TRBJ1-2	CASSLGQGSFGYTF	TGCGCCAGCAGCTTGGGACAGGGTTCTTTTGGCTACACCTTC
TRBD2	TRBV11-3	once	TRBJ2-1	CASSVAGTSVYYNEQFF	TGTGCCAGCAGCGTCGCCGGGACTAGCGTTTACTACAATGAGCAGTTCTTC
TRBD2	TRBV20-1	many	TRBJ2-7	CSALPTSGSHEQYF	TGCAGTGCCCTTCCCACTAGCGGGAGCCACGAGCAGTACTTC
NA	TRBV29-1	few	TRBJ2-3	CSVETGSTDTQYF	TGCAGCGTTGAAACGGGATCCACAGATACGCAGTATTTT
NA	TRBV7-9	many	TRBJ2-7	CASSPPGAVGYEQYF	TGTGCCAGCAGCCCCCCGGGAGCTGTCGGGTACGAGCAGTACTTC
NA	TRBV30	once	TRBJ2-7	CAWSSGPHEQYF	TGTGCCTGGTCCTCCGGGCCCCACGAGCAGTACTTC
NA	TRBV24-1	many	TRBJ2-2	CATSDSASRTGELFF	TGTGCCACCAGTGATTCGGCTAGTCGAACCGGGGAGCTGTTTTTT
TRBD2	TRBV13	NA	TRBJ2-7	CASSEGLAGAFYEQYF	TGTGCCAGCAGCGAGGGACTAGCGGGGGCCTTCTACGAGCAGTACTTC
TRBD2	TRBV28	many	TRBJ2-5	CASSSWASGEVETQYF	TGTGCCAGCAGCTCATGGGCTAGCGGAGAGGTAGAGACCCAGTACTTC
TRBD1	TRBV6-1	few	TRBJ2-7	CASTEDRLSYEQYF	TGTGCCAGCACCGAGGACAGGCTCTCCTACGAGCAGTACTTC
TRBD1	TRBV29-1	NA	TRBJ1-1	CSVRDRGTNTEAFF	TGCAGCGTCCGGGACAGGGGAACGAACACTGAAGCTTTCTTT
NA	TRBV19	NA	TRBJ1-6	CASSITSSYNSPLHF	TGTGCCAGTAGTATAACGAGCTCCTATAATTCACCCCTCCACTTT
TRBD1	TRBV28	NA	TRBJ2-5	CASRDPGQGAKTQYF	TGTGCCAGCAGGGACCCGGGACAGGGCGCAAAGACTCAGTACTTC
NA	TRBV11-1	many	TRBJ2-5	CASSSQGGQAETQYF	TGTGCCAGCAGCTCGCAGGGGGGGCAGGCTGAGACCCAGTACTTC
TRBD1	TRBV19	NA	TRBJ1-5	CASGRQGYQPQHF	TGTGCCAGTGGCAGACAGGGTTATCAGCCCCAGCATTTT
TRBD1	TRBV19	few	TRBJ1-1	CASSQGAMNTEAFF	TGTGCCAGTAGTCAGGGGGCGATGAACACTGAAGCTTTCTTT
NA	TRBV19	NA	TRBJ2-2	CGSRNMPNTGELFF	TGTGGTAGTAGGAACATGCCGAACACCGGGGAGCTGTTTTTT
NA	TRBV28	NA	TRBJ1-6	CASSFTGQPYNSPLHF	TGTGCCAGCAGTTTCACGGGGCAACCATATAATTCACCCCTCCACTTT
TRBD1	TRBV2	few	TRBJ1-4	CASSADRGRTNEKLFF	TGTGCCAGCAGTGCGGACAGGGGGCGAACTAATGAAAAACTGTTTTTT
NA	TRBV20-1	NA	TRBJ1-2	CSARGGGAGIMEGYTF	TGCAGTGCTAGAGGGGGAGGGGCAGGGATAATGGAAGGCTACACCTTC
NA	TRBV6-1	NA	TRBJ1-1	CASRRGIDTEAFF	TGTGCCAGCAGGAGAGGGATTGACACTGAAGCTTTCTTT
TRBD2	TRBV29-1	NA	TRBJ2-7	CSVAMRLAGNEQYF	TGCAGCGTTGCAATGCGACTAGCGGGAAACGAGCAGTACTTC
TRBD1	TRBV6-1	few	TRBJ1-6	CASSFDRGLSPLHF	TGTGCCAGCAGCTTCGACAGGGGCCTTTCACCCCTCCACTTT
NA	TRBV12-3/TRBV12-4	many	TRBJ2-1	CASSLVGSYNEQFF	TGTGCCAGCAGTTTAGTAGGCTCCTACAATGAGCAGTTCTTC
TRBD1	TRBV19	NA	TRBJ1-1	CASRPQGEGEAFF	TGTGCCAGTAGGCCACAGGGGGAGGGTGAAGCTTTCTTT
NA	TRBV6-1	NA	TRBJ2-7	CASSEGAFYEQYF	TGTGCCAGCAGTGAAGGGGCTTTCTACGAGCAGTACTTC
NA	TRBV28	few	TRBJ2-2	CASSTTTLLRSGGELFF	TGTGCCAGCAGCACTACCACCCTCCTCCGAAGCGGCGGGGAGCTGTTTTTT
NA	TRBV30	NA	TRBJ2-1	CAWSGQPQNEQFF	TGTGCCTGGAGTGGTCAGCCTCAGAATGAGCAGTTCTTC
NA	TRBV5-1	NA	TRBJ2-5	CASSLMGPKETQYF	TGCGCCAGCAGCTTGATGGGCCCAAAAGAGACCCAGTACTTC
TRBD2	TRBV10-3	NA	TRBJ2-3	CAIIRAAGGTDTQYF	TGTGCCATCATACGTGCCGCGGGAGGTACAGATACGCAGTATTTT
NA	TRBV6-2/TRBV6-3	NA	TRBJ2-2	CASSVMHGTGELFF	TGTGCCAGCAGTGTCATGCACGGCACCGGGGAGCTGTTTTTT
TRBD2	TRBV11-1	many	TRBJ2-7	CASSPVGTSGYEQYF	TGTGCCAGCAGCCCAGTAGGGACTAGCGGCTACGAGCAGTACTTC
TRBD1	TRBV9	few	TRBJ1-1	CASSVQGTGGDEAFF	TGTGCCAGCAGCGTCCAGGGGACAGGGGGCGATGAAGCTTTCTTT
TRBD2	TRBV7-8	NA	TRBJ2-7	CASSLAQAGANEQYF	TGTGCCAGCAGCTTAGCGCAGGCGGGAGCTAACGAGCAGTACTTC
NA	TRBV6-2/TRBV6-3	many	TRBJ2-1	CASKSSYNEQFF	TGTGCCAGCAAGAGCTCCTACAATGAGCAGTTCTTC
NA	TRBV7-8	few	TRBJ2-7	CASSISGIYEQYF	TGTGCCAGCAGCATTAGCGGAATCTACGAGCAGTACTTC
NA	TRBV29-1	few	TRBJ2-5	CSVATGNSPQETQYF	TGCAGCGTCGCCACAGGGAATAGCCCCCAAGAGACCCAGTACTTC
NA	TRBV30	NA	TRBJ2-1	CACRQDRYNEQFF	TGTGCCTGTCGTCAGGACCGCTACAATGAGCAGTTCTTC
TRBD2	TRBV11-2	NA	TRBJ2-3	CASSLFRLAGDTQYF	TGTGCCAGCAGCTTATTTAGACTAGCGGGGGATACGCAGTATTTT